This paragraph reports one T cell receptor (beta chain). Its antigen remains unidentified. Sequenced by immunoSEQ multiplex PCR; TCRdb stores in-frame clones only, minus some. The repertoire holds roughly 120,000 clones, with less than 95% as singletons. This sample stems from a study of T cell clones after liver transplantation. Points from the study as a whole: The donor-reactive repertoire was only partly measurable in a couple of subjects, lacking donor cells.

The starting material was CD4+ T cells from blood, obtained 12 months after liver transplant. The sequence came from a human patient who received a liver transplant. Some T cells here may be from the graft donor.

The CDR3 region is CASSFEGRAADTQYF. The CDR3, as DNA: TGCGCCAGCAGCTTCGAAGGCAGGGCGGCAGATACGCAGTATTTT. The J gene is TRBJ2-3, the V gene TRBV5-1, with D possibly matching TRBD1 (5 bases). This CDR3 is 15 amino acids long. Trimming removed 2 bases from V and 4 bases from J, with 14 bases in between. The germline CDR1 and CDR2 sequences are SGHRS and YFSETQ.